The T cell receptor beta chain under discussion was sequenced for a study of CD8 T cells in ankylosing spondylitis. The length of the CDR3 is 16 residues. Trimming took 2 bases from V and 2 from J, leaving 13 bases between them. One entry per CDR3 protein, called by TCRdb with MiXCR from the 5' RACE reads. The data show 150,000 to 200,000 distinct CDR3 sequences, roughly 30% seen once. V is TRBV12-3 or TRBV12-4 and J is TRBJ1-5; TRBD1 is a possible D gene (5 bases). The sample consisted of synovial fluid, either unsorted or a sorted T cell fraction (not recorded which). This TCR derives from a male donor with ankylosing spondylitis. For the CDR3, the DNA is TGTGCCAGCAGTTTATGGTCCCTACAGGGCAATCAGCCCCAGCATTTT. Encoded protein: CASSLWSLQGNQPQHF.